This T cell receptor (beta chain) was retrieved from a study of T cell repertoires in cytomegalovirus infection (dated by TCRdb to between 2019 and 2020). The study in broad terms: Because public TCR beta signatures pointed to carriage of CMV infection together with the matching HLA type, the HLA type of each donor mattered for the analysis. What the study reported, not specific to this receptor: In both this cohort and an independent cohort of 350 to 400 donors, the cumulative frequency of public TCR beta family members distinguished carriers of CMV infection plus the relevant HLA type. In the ex vivo response, HLA-C-restricted CMV-specific TCR beta clonotypes were dominant, and in two of eight donors the single most frequent clonotype came from this HLA-C-restricted group.

The sequencer listed for this sample is Illumina HiSeq 1500. TCRdb cleaned the public reads at Q25 with fastp, built clones with MiXCR and kept in-frame beta chains. Every entry covers one CDR3 protein and lists the most common genes and DNA from its rows. In all, the sample holds over 450,000 distinct CDR3 sequences, and around 10% of those were seen once. Approximately 10% of the sample is held by the ten biggest clonotypes. This clonotype was seen ten or more times. It lacks a known antigen. Base qualities are not at hand, and no much larger clone is one base apart. Relative to germline, V is missing 4 bases and J is missing 0 bases, with 6 bases of the junction outside any gene match. CDR1 and CDR2 are drawn from the germline V gene: MNHNS, SASEGT. From its cysteine to its phenylalanine, the CDR3 spans 15 amino acids. Only the CDR3 region is kept as DNA, spanning 45 bases read in frame from base 1.

The clonotype originates from a human donor in good health (CMV status not recorded). Some clones in this sample may be carry-over from other donors' samples. Here the chain combines TRBV6-1 and TRBJ2-7, with 7 central nucleotides matching TRBD2. Sequencing was carried out using PBMCs. Here is the DNA: TGTGCCAGCAGTGCCCTAGCGGATAGCTCCTACGAGCAGTACTTC. This translates into CASSALADSSYEQYF.